The present entry profiles one T cell receptor (beta chain) with its context. CDR3 length: 15 residues. CDR1 is KGHSH and CDR2 is LQKENI in the germline V gene. After removal of 4 bases from V and 1 base from J, the junction contained 3 bases not matched to a gene. The data stem from a study of blood T cell repertoires in COVID-19. Study information: Acute and convalescent COVID-19 specimens originated in the United States, Italy and Spain. In each case, the material was cDNA or gDNA derived from T cells, B-cell-depleted T cells, or PBMCs.

How the authors handled the data: Estimates of nucleated cell counts were drawn from the amplification of reference gene primers. Assay used: immunoSEQ multiplex PCR; TCRdb lists only in-frame clones, some missing. D and trimming were read from the DNA, whereas the V and J calls and clone size are those reported in that table. The sample has 180,000 or so clones; roughly 88% are singletons. The chain combines TRBV18 with TRBJ1-2; 10 bases align to TRBD1. Specimen: peripheral blood. The sequence was collected from a man aged 60 to 69 with acute or convalescent COVID-19. The CDR3 DNA sequence: TGTGCCAGCTCACGGACAGGGGGAGATAACTATGGCTACACCTTC. The encoded protein is CASSRTGGDNYGYTF.